This TCR beta chain is drawn from a study of sequential checkpoint blockade in melanoma. Study background: Arm A got nivolumab then ipilimumab; arm B the reverse, 1:1.

Sequencing was performed with immunoSEQ multiplex PCR; in TCRdb, only in-frame clones are kept and a portion is missing. The sample carries over 10,000 clones, roughly two thirds recorded once. Germline CDR1 and CDR2: MRHNA and SNTAGT. This CDR3 region has 20 residues. V lost 2 bases, J lost 0 bases, and 14 bases stayed unmatched. The sample's treatment: randomized to nivolumab then ipilimumab (arm A) or the reverse (arm B). No patient had prior DNA-damaging chemotherapy. The material sequenced was CD8+ T cells sorted from blood (inferred from file names), taken from a patient given nivolumab and ipilimumab in sequence. V gene TRBV6-4 combines with J gene TRBJ2-3; TRBD2 matches 10 bases. This clonotype was obtained from a human donor with melanoma. The CDR3 protein is CASSDVASGRTTTSTDTQYF. In DNA form, the CDR3 reads TGTGCCAGCAGTGACGTGGCTAGCGGGAGAACAACGACTAGCACAGATACGCAGTATTTT.